The 14 T cell receptor beta chains below come from one sample, sequenced in a study of blood T cell repertoires in COVID-19. Sequencing used immunoSEQ multiplex PCR; TCRdb keeps in-frame clones, though not all of them. The sample has 100,000 to 150,000 clones, 70% to 90% seen once. Specimen: peripheral blood. All receptors come from a man aged 35-49 years with acute or convalescent COVID-19.

J is TRBJ2-7 and V is TRBV7-2, with TRBD2 as a possible D gene (6 bases). CDR1 and CDR2 (germline): SGHTA, FQGNSA. Deletions cut 1 base from V and 3 bases from J, with 10 bases between. This CDR3 has 14 amino acids. This CDR3 is CASSLVGTGYEQYF. Here the CDR3 DNA reads TGTGCCAGCAGCTTAGTTGGGACTGGCTACGAGCAGTACTTC.

The gene calls are TRBV7-2 and TRBJ1-2; TRBD1 matches at 7 bases. The CDR3 is 13 residues long. Germline trimming cut 5 bases from V and 8 bases from J; bases unmatched to any gene: 8. CDR1 is SGHTA, CDR2 FQGNSA, per germline. The CDR3 sequence is CASSTVGQTGYTF. Here the CDR3 DNA reads TGTGCCAGCAGCACCGTGGGACAGACAGGCTACACCTTC.

This chain connects TRBV13 to TRBJ2-3; D might be TRBD2 (6 bases). In germline, CDR1 is PRHDT, CDR2 FYEKMQ (reference sequence). The CDR3 sequence is 18 residues long. The germline V and J ends were trimmed by 1 base and 5 bases, with 22 bases remaining between them. The CDR3 bases are TGTGCCAGCAGCTTAGAGGGCCTAGCGACAACCCGGGGAGATACGCAGTATTTT. Translation gives CASSLEGLATTRGDTQYF. Together with reference TRBV13 and TRBJ2-3, the CDR3 gives the full variable domain: AAGVIQSPRHLIKEKRETATLKCYPIPRHDTVYWYQQGPGQDPQFLISFYEKMQSDKGSIPDRFSAQQFSDYHSELNMSSLELGDSALYFCASSLEGLATTRGDTQYFGPGTRLTVL.

V and J are TRBV3-1 (or the pseudogene TRBV3-2) and TRBJ2-3, with 8 bases identical to TRBD1. From germline, CDR1 is LGHDT and CDR2 YNNKEL (reference sequence). Trimming at V came to 0 bases and at J to 4 bases, leaving 9 bases not matched to a gene. This CDR3 spans 17 amino acids. The CDR3 spells CASSQDLQGARADTQYF. The CDR3 coding sequence is TGTGCCAGCAGCCAAGATCTCCAGGGGGCGCGAGCAGATACGCAGTATTTT.

The chain couples TRBV30 to TRBJ1-5; D gene unclear. The CDR3 extends over 13 amino acids. With 2 bases removed from V and 3 bases from J, the gap between germline ends came to 8 bases. Germline CDR1 and CDR2: GTSNPN and SVGIG (reference sequence). CDR3 residues: CAWSTNPNQPQHF. CDR3 in DNA: TGTGCCTGGAGTACAAACCCCAATCAGCCCCAGCATTTT.

The chain couples TRBV11-2 to TRBJ2-1; TRBD2 matches at 11 bases. CDR1 is SGHAT, CDR2 FQNNGV, per germline. This CDR3 has 16 amino acids. The V gene end was trimmed by 5 bases and the J gene end by 6 bases; junction bases not matched to a gene: 9. CDR3: CASSEISGRAINEQFF. CDR3 nucleotide sequence: TGTGCCAGCAGCGAAATTAGCGGGAGGGCTATCAATGAGCAGTTCTTC.

The chain couples TRBV6-2 or TRBV6-3 to TRBJ1-2; 9 bases match TRBD1. CDR1 MNHEY and CDR2 SVGEGT come from the germline V gene. With V trimmed by 5 bases and J by 8 bases, 12 bases remained unmatched. The CDR3 has 15 residues. The CDR3 bases are TGTGCCAGCAGTGGACCGGGACAGGGAATATTCGGCTACACCTTC. Translated, it gives CASSGPGQGIFGYTF.

Many counts were recorded for this clone. The chain has TRBV28 and TRBJ2-1; D is perhaps TRBD1 (5 bases). The CDR3 has 14 amino acids. Deletions cut 2 bases from V and 11 bases from J, with 16 bases between. Germline values: CDR1 MDHEN, CDR2 SYDVKM. CDR3 DNA sequence: TGTGCCAGCAGTTTAAATCAGGGTAGAGGAAAGCAGTTCTTC. Its protein is CASSLNQGRGKQFF.

The chain recombines TRBV3-1 (or the pseudogene TRBV3-2) with TRBJ1-5; no clear D. Germline assignment: CDR1 LGHDT and CDR2 YNNKEL (reference sequence). V lost 1 base and J lost 6, with 10 bases in between. This CDR3 region has 14 residues. The CDR3 loop is CASSQGRGGQPQHF. The DNA for the CDR3 is TGTGCCAGCAGCCAAGGTAGAGGCGGTCAGCCCCAGCATTTT.

CDR3: CASSSPTSGGTGELFF. CDR3 DNA sequence: TGTGCCAGCAGTTCGCCGACTAGCGGGGGCACCGGGGAGCTGTTTTTT. The J gene is TRBJ2-2, the V gene TRBV6-5; 12 bases fit TRBD2. The germline V gene has CDR1 MNHEY and CDR2 SVGAGI. The CDR3 is 16 amino acids. V lost 4 bases and J lost 4; bases outside the gene matches: 4.

The chain couples TRBV12-3 or TRBV12-4 to TRBJ1-2; D is uncertain. V gave up 6 bases and J gave up 5 bases, with 13 bases separating them. CDR3 size: 13 residues. This CDR3 reads CASSSGIGYGYTF. The CDR3, as DNA: TGTGCCAGCAGCTCCGGGATTGGGTATGGCTACACCTTC.

The rearrangement links TRBV19 to TRBJ2-1, with TRBD1 matching 7 bases. Unmatched junction bases numbered 4, after V lost 3 bases and J lost 2 bases. The CDR3 sequence is 15 residues long. CDR1 and CDR2 from the germline V gene are LNHDA and SQIVND (reference sequence). This CDR3 is CASSMKGQPYNEQFF. The CDR3 DNA follows: TGTGCCAGTAGTATGAAGGGACAGCCCTACAATGAGCAGTTCTTC.

CDR3 nucleotide sequence: TGTGCCAGCAGTGAAGCCCCTCGGACAGGGACGAACACCGGGGAGCTGTTTTTT. It codes for CASSEAPRTGTNTGELFF. The gene calls are TRBV2 and TRBJ2-2; 8 bases are shared with TRBD1. Losses at the gene ends were 0 bases for V and 0 bases for J; bases not matched to a gene: 6. Germline lookup yields CDR1 SNHLY and CDR2 FYNNEI. This CDR3 comprises 18 residues.

This clone was seen a single time. The J gene is TRBJ2-1, the V gene TRBV19; possible D gene TRBD1, 6 bases. The V end lost 5 bases, the J end lost 9 bases, and 14 bases lay between the germline ends. The germline V gene encodes CDR1 LNHDA and CDR2 SQIVND (reference sequence). There are 13 residues in the CDR3. As DNA, the CDR3 is TGTGCCAGTAGTGTAAAACAGGGATTTGAGCAGTTCTTC. Translated: CASSVKQGFEQFF.